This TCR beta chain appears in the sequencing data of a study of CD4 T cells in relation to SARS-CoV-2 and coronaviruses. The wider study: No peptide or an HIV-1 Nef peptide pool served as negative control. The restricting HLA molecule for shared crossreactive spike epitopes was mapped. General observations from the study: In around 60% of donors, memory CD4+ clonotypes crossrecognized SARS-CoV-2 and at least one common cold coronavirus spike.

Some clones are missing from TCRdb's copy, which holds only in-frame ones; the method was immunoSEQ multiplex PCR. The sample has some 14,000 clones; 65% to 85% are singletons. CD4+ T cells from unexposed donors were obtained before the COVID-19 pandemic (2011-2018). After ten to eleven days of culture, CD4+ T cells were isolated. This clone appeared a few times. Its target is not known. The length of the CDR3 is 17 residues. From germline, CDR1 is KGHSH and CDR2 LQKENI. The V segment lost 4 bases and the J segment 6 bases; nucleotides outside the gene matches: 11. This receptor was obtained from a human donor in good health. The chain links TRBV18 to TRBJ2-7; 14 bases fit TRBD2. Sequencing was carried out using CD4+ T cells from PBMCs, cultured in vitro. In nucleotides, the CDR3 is TGTGCCAGCTCACGACTAGCGGGAGGGCCTCTCCGGGGCGAGCAGTACTTC. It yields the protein CASSRLAGGPLRGEQYF.